This TCR beta chain was identified in a study of cytotoxic CD8 clonotypes in ibrutinib-treated CLL (dated by TCRdb to the early 2020s). For the study in its entirety: The cohort was composed of ten to eleven relapsed/refractory and roughly 14 treatment-naive patients; IGHV unmutated status was identified in 17 patients. Patients were still on ibrutinib when every remission and progressive disease sample was collected. Response samples were taken after a median of approximately eleven months on treatment, ranging from 6 to 36 months. Longitudinal samples were available for about 30% of the 86 trial participants. Samples averaged roughly 260,000 productive templates and 94,082 productive rearrangements. Responses were partial in approximately 24 patients and complete in 2; after median roughly 69 months follow-up, about 14 stayed in remission and about twelve progressed. Cryopreserved peripheral blood mononuclear cells were obtained before treatment, at response, and at either sustained remission or disease progression.

Study-wide findings and limitations: Public clonotypes were rare and either shrank or stayed stable during treatment, and the rise in clonality at ibrutinib response reflected expansion of private clonotypes. Baseline clonality was found to be higher than that of age-matched healthy donors and was strongly correlated with circulating CD8+ T-cell counts. Sampling times were not matched between patients in sustained remission and patients whose disease was progressing, and lymph node repertoires were not examined. Clonality rose at ibrutinib response, remained stable during sustained remission, and dropped back toward baseline at progression.

Taken with the paper, the label for time point translates to: about 11 months on ibrutinib. For TCR beta library preparation, around 1.9 micrograms of genomic DNA were extracted from the cryopreserved PBMCs. Longitudinal blood samples from CLL patients on ibrutinib monotherapy were analyzed using high-throughput TCR beta sequencing. The patients took part in an open-label, single-center phase 2 trial of ibrutinib monotherapy. Details on this clone: Its antigen target is currently unknown. There are no base qualities to consult, and no much larger clone falls within one base.

Relative to germline, V is missing 4 bases and J is missing 6 bases, with 6 bases of the junction outside any gene match. The germline V gene (reference sequence) yields SGHKS for CDR1 and YYEKEE for CDR2. The CDR3, from cysteine to phenylalanine, totals 16 residues. The sequence is cut down to CDR3 DNA, 48 bases in frame from base 1. The goal of deep resolution MiSeq sequencing was a depth between 1 in 1 million and 1 in 200,000 T cells, and coverage averaged 10x per clonotype. TCR beta libraries were generated with the immunoSEQ hsTCRB Kit. The source study handled its data this way. Data were analyzed with ImmunoSEQ Data Assistant and ImmunoSEQ Analyzer, with V, D and J genes assigned per IMGT definitions. Clonality was computed as one minus normalized Shannon entropy of productive rearrangement frequencies, ranging from 0 to 1. Only overrepresented clonotypes making up at least 0.05% of the repertoire of each patient were included in the public clonotype analysis. Approximately 14 age-matched healthy donor repertoires from immuneACCESS served as clonality controls. In its TCRdb copy, this immuneACCESS table keeps in-frame sequences only and misses some clones. Where compared with another copy, unresolved V genes explain less than half of these, and the others have no known cause. V, J and clone size reflect that table, while D and trimming were determined from the DNA. This sample lists roughly 130,000 clones; around three quarters were detected once. The biggest ten clones account for roughly 13% of the sample.

Source: PBMCs, taken after 12 months of ibrutinib treatment. This clonotype was obtained from a human donor with chronic lymphocytic leukemia. The chain is made from TRBV5-5 and TRBJ2-1; TRBD2 aligns with 14 central bases. The CDR3 protein: CASSTRLAGGPNEQFF. The nucleotide sequence is given as TGTGCCAGCAGCACTCGACTAGCGGGAGGGCCCAATGAGCAGTTCTTC.